This T cell receptor beta chain derives from a study of Ad26.COV2.S vaccination and SARS-CoV-2 variants. About the study: The donor participated in the COV1001 trial, in its Ad26.COV2.S arm.

Specified treatment: roughly 19 received Ad26.COV2.S at low or high dose, single or two shots; 5 received placebo; per-sample allocation not given. At day 63 after the first vaccine or placebo injection, samples were drawn. Spike of the Wuhan-strain SARS-CoV-2 was expressed by an Ad26 vector, which formed the vaccine. Produced via immunoSEQ multiplex PCR; TCRdb's table is partial and in-frame only. The table has hundreds of thousands of clones, nearly 90% seen once. Germline V gene sequence: CDR1 SGDLS, CDR2 YYNGEE. The CDR3 covers 13 residues. Trimming shortened V by 0 bases and J by 10 bases, and 12 bases separated the two germline ends.

This specimen was peripheral blood, taken in a trial of Ad26.COV2.S vaccine versus placebo. This clonotype originated in a person aged 18-65 years who received the Ad26.COV2.S COVID-19 vaccine or a placebo. The chain combines TRBV9 with TRBJ2-3; the D is unclear. CDR3 nucleotides: TGTGCCAGCAGCGTAGCCCCCAGAGAGGCGCAGTATTTT. This sequence encodes CASSVAPREAQYF. The full variable domain, its missing parts supplied by reference TRBV9 and TRBJ2-3, is DSGVTQTPKHLITATGQRVTLRCSPRSGDLSVYWYQQSLDQGLQFLIQYYNGEERAKGNILERFSAQQFPDLHSELNLSSLELGDSALYFCASSVAPREAQYFGPGTRLTVL.